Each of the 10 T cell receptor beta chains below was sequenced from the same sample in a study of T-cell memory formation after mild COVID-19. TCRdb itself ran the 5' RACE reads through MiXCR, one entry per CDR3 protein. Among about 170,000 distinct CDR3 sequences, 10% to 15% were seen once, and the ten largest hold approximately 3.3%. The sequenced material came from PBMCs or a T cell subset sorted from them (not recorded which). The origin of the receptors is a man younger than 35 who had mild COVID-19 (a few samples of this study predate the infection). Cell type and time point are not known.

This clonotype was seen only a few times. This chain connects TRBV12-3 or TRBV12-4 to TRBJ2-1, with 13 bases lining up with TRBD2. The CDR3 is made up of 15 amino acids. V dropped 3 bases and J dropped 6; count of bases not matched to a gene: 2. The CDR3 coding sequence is TGTGCCAGCAGTTTTACTAGCGGGGGGGCCAATGAGCAGTTCTTC. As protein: CASSFTSGGANEQFF.

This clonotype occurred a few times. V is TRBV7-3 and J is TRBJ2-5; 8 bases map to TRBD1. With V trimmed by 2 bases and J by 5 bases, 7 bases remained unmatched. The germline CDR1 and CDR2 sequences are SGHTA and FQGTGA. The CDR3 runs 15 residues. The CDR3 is CASSLLQGAGETQYF. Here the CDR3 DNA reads TGTGCCAGCAGCTTACTTCAGGGGGCCGGGGAGACCCAGTACTTC.

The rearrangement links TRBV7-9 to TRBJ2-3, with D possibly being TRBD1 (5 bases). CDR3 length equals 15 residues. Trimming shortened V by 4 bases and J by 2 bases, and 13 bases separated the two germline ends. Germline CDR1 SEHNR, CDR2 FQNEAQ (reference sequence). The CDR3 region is CASSSGRAFTDTQYF. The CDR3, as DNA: TGTGCCAGCAGCTCGGGCAGGGCCTTCACAGATACGCAGTATTTT.

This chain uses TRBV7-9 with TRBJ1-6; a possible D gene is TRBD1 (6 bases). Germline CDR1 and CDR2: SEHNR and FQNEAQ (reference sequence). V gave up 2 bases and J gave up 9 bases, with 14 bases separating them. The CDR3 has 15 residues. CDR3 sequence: CASSLQQGGRSPLHF. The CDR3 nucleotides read TGTGCCAGCAGCTTACAACAGGGAGGGCGTTCACCCCTCCACTTT.

The CDR3 sequence is CSATPMGDYGYTF. CDR3 in DNA: TGCAGTGCGACCCCTATGGGCGACTATGGCTACACCTTC. V usage is TRBV20-1 and J usage is TRBJ1-2; D not certain. Germline V gene lookup returns CDR1 DFQATT and CDR2 SNEGSKA (reference sequence). This CDR3 has 13 amino acids. V shed 6 bases and J shed 3 bases, with 14 bases lying between them.

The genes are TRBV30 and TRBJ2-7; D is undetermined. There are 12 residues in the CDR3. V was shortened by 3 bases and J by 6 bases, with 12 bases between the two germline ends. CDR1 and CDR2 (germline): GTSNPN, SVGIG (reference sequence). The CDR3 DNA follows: TGTGCCTGGAGCGGACGGACGGCCGAGCAGTACTTC. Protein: CAWSGRTAEQYF.

This CDR3 is CASSYSGGSQPQHF. The CDR3 coding sequence is TGTGCCAGCAGCTACTCGGGGGGGAGCCAGCCCCAGCATTTT. The chain is built from TRBV7-8 and TRBJ1-5, with D possibly TRBD1 on 5 matching bases. Germline CDR1 SGHVS, CDR2 FQNEAQ. This CDR3 has 14 amino acids. Trimming left V 4 bases short and J 7 bases short, with 14 bases between.

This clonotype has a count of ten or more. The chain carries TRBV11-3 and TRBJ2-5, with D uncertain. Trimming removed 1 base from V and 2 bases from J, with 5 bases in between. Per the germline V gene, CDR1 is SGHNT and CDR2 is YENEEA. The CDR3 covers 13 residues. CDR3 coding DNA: TGTGCCAGCAGCTTAGCCGATCAAGAGACCCAGTACTTC. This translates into CASSLADQETQYF.

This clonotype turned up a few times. Here the CDR3 reads CASIPRDGAFTGELFF. The DNA of the CDR3 is TGTGCCAGCATCCCCAGAGACGGGGCCTTCACCGGGGAGCTGTTTTTT. The chain combines TRBV7-2 with TRBJ2-2; D might be TRBD1 or TRBD2, each matching 5 bases. Deletions cut 7 bases from V and 4 bases from J, with 19 bases between. CDR3 length: 16 amino acids. Germline V lookup: CDR1 SGHTA, CDR2 FQGNSA. The whole variable domain, filled in from reference TRBV7-2 and TRBJ2-2, reads GAGVSQSPSNKVTEKGKDVELRCDPISGHTALYWYRQSLGQGLEFLIYFQGNSAPDKSGLPSDRFSAERTGGSVSTLTIQRTQQEDSAVYLCASIPRDGAFTGELFFGEGSRLTVL.

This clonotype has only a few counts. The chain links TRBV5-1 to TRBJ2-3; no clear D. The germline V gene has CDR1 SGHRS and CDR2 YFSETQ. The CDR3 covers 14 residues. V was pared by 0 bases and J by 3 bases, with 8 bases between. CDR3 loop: CASSLGGDTDTQYF. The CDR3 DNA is TGCGCCAGCAGCTTGGGCGGCGATACAGATACGCAGTATTTT. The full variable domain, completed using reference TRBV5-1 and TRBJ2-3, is KAGVTQTPRYLIKTRGQQVTLSCSPISGHRSVSWYQQTPGQGLQFLFEYFSETQRNKGNFPGRFSGRQFSNSRSEMNVSTLELGDSALYLCASSLGGDTDTQYFGPGTRLTVL.